Included here is one TCR beta chain sequence, with context. Its specific antigen is unknown. No per-base quality is available; no much larger clone lies one base away. The data were taken from a study of response to subunit inactivated influenza vaccine (dated by TCRdb to the late 2010s). Turning to the overall study: The study used deep quantitative T cell receptor repertoire profiling to track responses to a trivalent subunit inactivated influenza vaccine. Results and caveats for the whole study, not just this receptor: The authors proposed that each seasonal influenza vaccination may bring in only a limited number of new T cells.

Libraries were prepared through RT-PCR. TCRdb names Illumina HiSeq 2500 as the instrument used. The public reads were run again by TCRdb, first through fastp at Q25 and then through MiXCR, and only productive beta chains were kept. Merged by CDR3 protein, the rows form single entries marked with the most common genes and DNA. The sample table records more than 400,000 distinct CDR3 sequences; over 9.5% of these occur just once. The top ten hold over 9.5% of the sample. From a lookup of the germline V gene, CDR1 and CDR2 are MGHRA and YSYEKL. The V and J ends are trimmed by 0 bases and 3 bases, leaving 12 bases between them. Inclusive of the bounding cysteine and phenylalanine, the CDR3 is 15 residues long. Kept here is only the CDR3 DNA, which spans 45 bases and is read in frame from base 1. This specimen's time point label, per the study, means: 40 to 45 days after influenza vaccine administration.

This specimen consisted of PBMCs from blood, obtained 40 to 50 days after vaccination. The receptor was isolated from a man aged 50 to 59 who received an inactivated influenza vaccine. Donor details come from another sample of the same person, matched by shared clones. In this chain, TRBV4-1 is recombined with TRBJ2-7, with the D gene too uncertain to name. The CDR3 has the sequence CASSQDPINGYEQYF. The nucleotide sequence is TGCGCCAGCAGCCAAGATCCGATAAACGGCTACGAGCAGTACTTC.